The next 17 T cell receptor beta chains were all read from a single sample in a study of blood T cell repertoires in COVID-19 (dated by TCRdb to between 2020 and 2021). Library method: the immunoSEQ multiplex PCR assay. Entries here come from immuneACCESS through TCRdb and include only in-frame sequences with V and J called. Some clones fail to appear in such tables; in the studies checked, an unresolved V gene covers under half of the shortfall, and the cause of the remainder is unknown. For this sample the table gives fewer than 400,000 clones, of which 80% to 95% were detected only once. Less than 20% of the sample rests with the top ten. Material for sequencing was PBMCs or T cells enriched from blood (not recorded which). These receptors all come from a woman aged 30 to 39 who had recovered from COVID-19.

The chain carries TRBV27 and TRBJ2-1; no definite D call. CDR1 MNHEY and CDR2 SMNVEV come from the germline V gene (reference sequence). The length of the CDR3 is 13 residues. V lost 5 bases, J lost 2 bases, and 7 bases lay in between. DNA of the CDR3: TGTGCCAGCAGTGTGGCACCCTACAATGAGCAGTTCTTC. It is translated as CASSVAPYNEQFF.

The chain uses TRBV12-3 or TRBV12-4 and TRBJ1-1, with D unclear. V shed 4 bases and J shed 2 bases, with 8 bases lying between them. This CDR3 is built from 13 residues. The CDR3 region is CASSSLPNTEAFF. The CDR3 nucleotides are TGTGCCAGCAGTTCCCTCCCCAACACTGAAGCTTTCTTT.

This clone was counted between two and nine times. CDR3 in amino acids: CASSPAGTGRGQPQHF. The CDR3 bases are TGTGCCAGCTCACCGGCCGGGACAGGGAGGGGACAGCCCCAGCATTTT. V gene TRBV18 combines with J gene TRBJ1-5; TRBD1 matches at 9 bases. Losses at the gene ends were 3 bases for V and 7 bases for J; bases not matched to a gene: 10. The CDR3 runs to 16 residues. Germline V gene data show CDR1 as KGHSH and CDR2 as LQKENI.

This sequence joins TRBV9 and TRBJ2-1; 8 bases fit TRBD1. The CDR3 extends over 15 amino acids. V lost 6 bases to trimming and J lost 1 base; unmatched junction nucleotides: 6. CDR1 is SGDLS, CDR2 YYNGEE, per germline. The CDR3 sequence: CASTRQGLSYNEQFF. CDR3 DNA: TGTGCCAGCACCCGACAGGGGCTATCCTACAATGAGCAGTTCTTC.

V usage is TRBV12-3 or TRBV12-4 and J usage is TRBJ1-5; D is undetermined. The V and J ends lost 7 bases and 3 bases respectively, with 10 bases between them. The CDR3 has 13 residues. The chain's CDR3 is CASTRSLNQPQHF. CDR3 DNA: TGTGCCAGCACCCGGTCCCTCAATCAGCCCCAGCATTTT.

The V gene is TRBV29-1, the J gene TRBJ2-6; no clear D gene. Germline V gene sequence: CDR1 SQVTM, CDR2 ANQGSEA. CDR3 length: 14 amino acids. V gave up 4 bases and J gave up 0 bases, with 7 bases separating them. The CDR3 sequence: CSVGYDSGANVLTF. DNA of the CDR3: TGCAGCGTTGGCTACGACTCTGGGGCCAACGTCCTGACTTTC.

The chain is built from TRBV5-1 and TRBJ2-5; D gene ambiguous. Trimming cost V 4 bases and J 2 bases, with 9 bases left between them. The CDR3 has 13 residues. Per germline, CDR1 SGHRS and CDR2 YFSETQ. CDR3 residues: CASSDRLQETQYF. The CDR3 nucleotides are TGCGCCAGCAGCGATAGACTTCAAGAGACCCAGTACTTC. Variable domain in full (rest from reference TRBV5-1 and TRBJ2-5): KAGVTQTPRYLIKTRGQQVTLSCSPISGHRSVSWYQQTPGQGLQFLFEYFSETQRNKGNFPGRFSGRQFSNSRSEMNVSTLELGDSALYLCASSDRLQETQYFGPGTRLLVL.

V gene TRBV24-1 combines with J gene TRBJ2-1; weak D call: TRBD1 (6 bases). The CDR3 contains 17 residues. V gave up 1 base and J gave up 3 bases, with 15 bases separating them. Germline V CDR1 and CDR2: KGHDR, SFDVKD. The CDR3 sequence is CATSDFQKTGGYNEQFF. The CDR3 DNA follows: TGTGCCACCAGTGATTTTCAAAAGACAGGAGGCTACAATGAGCAGTTCTTC.

V gene TRBV4-3 combines with J gene TRBJ1-1; 8 bases match TRBD1. Germline V gives CDR1 LGHNA, CDR2 YSLEER. The CDR3 sequence is 14 residues long. With V trimmed by 4 bases and J by 7 bases, 8 bases remained unmatched. The CDR3 coding sequence is TGCGCCAGCAGCCCCAGGGGGCAGCGTGGTGAAGCTTTCTTT. This encodes CASSPRGQRGEAFF.

In its sample, this clone was seen once. This rearrangement joins TRBV27 to TRBJ2-7, with TRBD2 identical over 9 bases. The CDR3 loop spans 16 amino acids. From germline, CDR1 is MNHEY and CDR2 SMNVEV (reference sequence). Trimming cost V 2 bases and J 5 bases; bases outside gene matches: 10. The CDR3 region has the DNA TGTGCCAGCAGTTTACAGGGGCTAGCGGGGCAAAACGAGCAGTACTTC. Its translation: CASSLQGLAGQNEQYF.

The CDR3 DNA is TGTGCCAGCAGTGAGGGCAGGGGACCCTACGAGCAGTACTTC. This gives the protein CASSEGRGPYEQYF. V gene TRBV2 combines with J gene TRBJ2-7; tentatively, D is TRBD1 (6 bases). Germline V gene sequence: CDR1 SNHLY, CDR2 FYNNEI. Trimming took 3 bases from V and 2 from J, leaving 11 bases between them. The CDR3 runs to 14 residues.

The rearrangement links TRBV27 to TRBJ1-1; tentatively, D is TRBD1 (5 bases). The germline V and J ends were trimmed by 2 bases and 7 bases, with 8 bases remaining between them. The CDR3 has 12 residues. In germline, CDR1 is MNHEY, CDR2 SMNVEV (reference sequence). This CDR3 reads CASSLGGVEAFF. CDR3 in DNA: TGTGCCAGCAGTTTAGGAGGGGTTGAAGCTTTCTTT.

J is TRBJ2-7 and V is TRBV5-4, with TRBD1 as a possible D gene (7 bases). The CDR3 runs 13 residues. Trimming removed 3 bases at V and 5 bases at J, with 12 bases between. The germline gives CDR1 SGHNT, CDR2 YYREEE (reference sequence). The CDR3 coding sequence is TGTGCCAGCAGCTCCAGGGGGGTCGACGAGCAGTACTTC. This translates into CASSSRGVDEQYF.

The chain carries TRBV7-9 and TRBJ2-2; 8 bases align to TRBD1. V gave up 2 bases and J gave up 6 bases; unmatched junction bases: 2. The CDR3 spans 14 residues. Germline loops: CDR1 SEHNR, CDR2 FQNEAQ (reference sequence). CDR3 sequence: CASSLLTGAGELFF. The CDR3 nucleotides are TGTGCCAGCAGCTTACTGACAGGGGCCGGGGAGCTGTTTTTT.

The chain joins TRBV2 to TRBJ2-1, with D maybe TRBD2 (7 bases). The CDR3 contains 16 residues. Germline V CDR1 and CDR2: SNHLY, FYNNEI. The ends were cut back, 3 bases at V and 8 bases at J, with 20 bases in the middle. CDR3 bases: TGTGCCAGCAGTGAGGGTTGGGGGGGGCGCGACGATGAGCAGTTCTTC. Translating it yields CASSEGWGGRDDEQFF.

V gene TRBV2 combines with J gene TRBJ1-1; 8 bases map to TRBD1. Trimming removed 10 bases from V and 1 base from J; junction bases left unmatched: 5. The CDR3 runs to 13 residues. CDR1 is SNHLY and CDR2 is FYNNEI in the germline V gene. The CDR3 sequence: CATDRGQNTEAFF. Here the CDR3 DNA reads TGTGCCACCGACAGGGGTCAGAACACTGAAGCTTTCTTT. Full variable domain (outside the CDR3, taken from reference TRBV2 and TRBJ1-1): EPEVTQTPSHQVTQMGQEVILRCVPISNHLYFYWYRQILGQKVEFLVSFYNNEISEKSEIFDDQFSVERPDGSNFTLKIRSTKLEDSAMYFCATDRGQNTEAFFGQGTRLTVV.

The genes are TRBV5-1 and TRBJ2-7, with TRBD1 matching 8 bases. With V trimmed by 0 bases and J by 2 bases, 4 bases remained unmatched. CDR1 and CDR2 (germline): SGHRS, YFSETQ. This CDR3 spans 15 amino acids. The CDR3 nucleotides are TGCGCCAGCAGCTTGGCGACAGGGGATACCTACGAGCAGTACTTC. Translation: CASSLATGDTYEQYF. Complete variable domain (other parts from reference TRBV5-1 and TRBJ2-7): KAGVTQTPRYLIKTRGQQVTLSCSPISGHRSVSWYQQTPGQGLQFLFEYFSETQRNKGNFPGRFSGRQFSNSRSEMNVSTLELGDSALYLCASSLATGDTYEQYFGPGTRLTVT.